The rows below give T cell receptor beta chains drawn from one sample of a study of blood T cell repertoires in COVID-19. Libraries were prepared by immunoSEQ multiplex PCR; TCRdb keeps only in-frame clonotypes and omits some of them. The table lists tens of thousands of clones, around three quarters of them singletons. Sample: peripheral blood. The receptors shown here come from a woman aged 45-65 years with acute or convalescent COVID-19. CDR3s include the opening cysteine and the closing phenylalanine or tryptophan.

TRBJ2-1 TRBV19 CASSRTGGNEQFF
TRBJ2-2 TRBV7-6 CASSLGYQANTGELFF
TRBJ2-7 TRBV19 CASSARAAYEQYF
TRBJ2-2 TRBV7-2 CASSWTLNTGELFF
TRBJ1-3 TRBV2 CASSTRNTIYF
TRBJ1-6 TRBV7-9 CASSRQTGGDSPLHF
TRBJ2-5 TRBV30 CAWNRGMETQYF
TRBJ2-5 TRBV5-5 CASSPSQETQYF
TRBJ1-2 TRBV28 CASSLDGLYGYTF
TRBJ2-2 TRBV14 CASSQDSDYRRELFF
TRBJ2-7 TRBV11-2 CASSLAVSYEQYF
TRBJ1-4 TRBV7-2 CASSPDRFNEKLFF
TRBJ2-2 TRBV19 CASSIRGRTGELFF
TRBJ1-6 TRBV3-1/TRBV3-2 CASSQSGNSPLHF
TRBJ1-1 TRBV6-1 CASSDGGGTGGRNTEAFF